Presented here are 18 T cell receptor beta chains from one specimen sequenced in a study of control samples from healthy donors and cancer patients (dated by TCRdb to 2020 to 2021). The library relied on the immunoSEQ multiplex PCR assay. This immuneACCESS table, as held by TCRdb, lists in-frame sequences with V and J called but not all clones. Of the missing ones, under half trace to an unresolved V gene in checked studies; the others have no known cause. Here the sample has tens of thousands of clones; 75% to 90% occur a single time. Roughly 6.7% of the sample belongs to the ten largest clones. What was sequenced was blood. The receptors stem from a man between 45 and 60 years old in good health.

The chain combines TRBV7-8 with TRBJ1-1; maybe TRBD1 (6 bases). The CDR3 has 13 residues. Germline V gene data show CDR1 as SGHVS and CDR2 as FQNEAQ. V was pared by 4 bases and J by 8 bases, with 14 bases between. The CDR3 here is CASSYSGTREAFF. The CDR3 region has the DNA TGTGCCAGCAGCTATAGTGGGACAAGAGAAGCTTTCTTT.

The rearrangement joins TRBV7-9 to TRBJ1-1; weak D call: TRBD1 (5 bases). The CDR3 runs to 15 residues. The V end was cut by 0 bases, the J end by 0 bases, with 8 bases between. The germline gives CDR1 SEHNR, CDR2 FQNEAQ (reference sequence). CDR3 loop: CASSLADIMNTEAFF. CDR3 DNA: TGTGCCAGCAGCTTAGCGGACATAATGAACACTGAAGCTTTCTTT.

The J gene is TRBJ1-2, the V gene TRBV5-1; D is ambiguous. Germline V lookup: CDR1 SGHRS, CDR2 YFSETQ. The CDR3 totals 14 residues. V gave up 4 bases and J gave up 6 bases, with 16 bases separating them. CDR3 coding DNA: TGCGCCAGCAGCCTGGAATGGGGTACCGATGGCTACACCTTC. Amino acids: CASSLEWGTDGYTF.

The rearrangement uses TRBV9 and TRBJ2-5; a weak D match, TRBD1 (5 bases). The CDR3 covers 13 residues. The germline gives CDR1 SGDLS, CDR2 YYNGEE. V was cut by 4 bases and J by 5 bases, with 12 bases left in between. The CDR3 reads CASSLRQMETQYF. The CDR3 nucleotides read TGTGCCAGCAGCCTGAGACAGATGGAGACCCAGTACTTC. Full variable domain (rest looked up from reference TRBV9 and TRBJ2-5): DSGVTQTPKHLITATGQRVTLRCSPRSGDLSVYWYQQSLDQGLQFLIQYYNGEERAKGNILERFSAQQFPDLHSELNLSSLELGDSALYFCASSLRQMETQYFGPGTRLLVL.

CDR3 in DNA: TGCGCCAGCAGCTTGCTCCCCAAAGGACAGAACACTGAAGCTTTCTTT. Translated, it gives CASSLLPKGQNTEAFF. V is TRBV5-1 and J is TRBJ1-1, with D possibly TRBD1 on 5 matching bases. Germline V lookup: CDR1 SGHRS, CDR2 YFSETQ. V shed 1 base and J shed 1 base, with 14 bases lying between them. The CDR3 totals 16 residues.

The chain carries TRBV10-3 and TRBJ2-7; the D gene is possibly TRBD1 (5 bases). This CDR3 spans 12 amino acids. CDR1 and CDR2 (germline): ENHRY, SYGVKD. V lost 6 bases, J lost 5 bases, and 11 bases lay in between. The CDR3 sequence is CAISLQDDEQYF. The CDR3 DNA is TGTGCCATCAGCCTACAGGACGACGAGCAGTACTTC.

This sequence joins TRBV10-3 and TRBJ2-5; no clear D. Trimming removed 0 bases at V and 4 bases at J, with 12 bases between. CDR3 length equals 15 residues. Germline V lookup: CDR1 ENHRY, CDR2 SYGVKD. The CDR3 nucleotides read TGTGCCATCAGTGAGTCAGAGATCAGAGGAGAGACCCAGTACTTC. It specifies CAISESEIRGETQYF.

The genes are TRBV6-1 and TRBJ2-3, with 11 bases matching TRBD2. The V gene end was trimmed by 2 bases and the J gene end by 0 bases; junction bases not matched to a gene: 13. This CDR3 region has 20 residues. Germline V CDR1 and CDR2: MNHNS, SASEGT. CDR3 sequence: CASSELRSLAGGVSTDTQYF. CDR3 in DNA: TGTGCCAGCAGTGAATTGCGGTCTCTAGCGGGGGGCGTGAGCACAGATACGCAGTATTTT.

The gene calls are TRBV6-4 and TRBJ2-1; 7 nucleotides line up with TRBD1. Germline V gives CDR1 MRHNA, CDR2 SNTAGT. This CDR3 has 13 amino acids. Germline trimming cut 2 bases from V and 10 bases from J; bases unmatched to any gene: 5. CDR3 sequence (DNA): TGTGCCAGCAGTGACCGGACAGGCGGGGAGCAGTTCTTC. Residues: CASSDRTGGEQFF.

The chain employs TRBV10-3 and TRBJ1-1, with a possible D match to TRBD1 (6 bases). The CDR3 runs 13 residues. The germline V and J ends were trimmed by 10 bases and 4 bases, with 16 bases remaining between them. CDR1 is ENHRY, CDR2 SYGVKD, per germline. CDR3 bases: TGTGCCACCTCAGTAGGGGGTAGCACTGAAGCTTTCTTT. Amino acid sequence: CATSVGGSTEAFF.

This rearrangement joins TRBV30 to TRBJ1-2; D possibly corresponds to TRBD1 (6 bases). This CDR3 contains 14 residues. Trimming cost V 3 bases and J 5 bases, with 16 bases left between them. Germline CDR1 is GTSNPN and CDR2 is SVGIG (reference sequence). CDR3 sequence reads: CAWRLQGFNYGYTF. CDR3 coding DNA: TGTGCCTGGAGATTACAGGGATTTAATTATGGCTACACCTTC. The whole variable domain, remainder taken from reference TRBV30 and TRBJ1-2, is SQTIHQWPATLVQPVGSPLSLECTVEGTSNPNLYWYRQAAGRGLQLLFYSVGIGQISSEVPQNLSASRPQDRQFILSSKKLLLSDSGFYLCAWRLQGFNYGYTFGSGTRLTVV.

This clone was seen just once. This rearrangement joins TRBV14 to TRBJ1-6; D unclear. CDR3 size: 13 residues. Trimming pared 11 bases from V and 0 bases from J, leaving 8 bases between. Germline values: CDR1 SGHDN, CDR2 FVKESK. The DNA for the CDR3 is TGTGCCGGGCAGAGCTCCTATAATTCACCCCTCCACTTT. This gives the protein CAGQSSYNSPLHF.

The chain employs TRBV24-1 and TRBJ1-4, with a possible D match to TRBD1 (5 bases). Per the germline V gene, CDR1 is KGHDR and CDR2 is SFDVKD. Trimming took 3 bases from V and 11 from J, leaving 12 bases between them. The CDR3 has 13 residues. The DNA of the CDR3 is TGTGCCACCAGTGATCCGGGGGTTGGGAAACTGTTTTTT. This translates into CATSDPGVGKLFF.

The chain employs TRBV24-1 and TRBJ2-1; 7 bases map to TRBD1. CDR1 and CDR2 (germline): KGHDR, SFDVKD. Trimming took 0 bases from V and 3 from J; bases not matched to a gene: 4. There are 16 residues in the CDR3. The CDR3 nucleotides are TGTGCCACCAGTGATTTGAAGGGGGCGTACTACAATGAGCAGTTCTTC. It encodes CATSDLKGAYYNEQFF.

The chain employs TRBV7-3 and TRBJ2-2, with 7 bases identical to TRBD1. CDR1 is SGHTA, CDR2 FQGTGA, per germline. This CDR3 comprises 14 residues. The J segment lost 5 bases and the V segment lost 5 bases, leaving 5 bases of the junction unmatched. The CDR3 sequence: CASSKQGWTGELFF. The CDR3 bases are TGTGCCAGCAGCAAACAGGGGTGGACCGGGGAGCTGTTTTTT.

The V call is TRBV7-8, the J call TRBJ2-3, with 8 bases lining up with TRBD1. CDR1 and CDR2 (germline): SGHVS, FQNEAQ. This CDR3 is 13 amino acids long. After removal of 8 bases from V and 4 bases from J, the junction contained 5 bases not matched to a gene. DNA for the CDR3: TGTGCCAGCCTAGCCAGGGGGCCAGATACGCAGTATTTT. Translating it yields CASLARGPDTQYF.

This chain connects TRBV7-2 to TRBJ2-3, with D perhaps matching TRBD2 (7 bases). From germline, CDR1 is SGHTA and CDR2 FQGNSA. V was shortened by 5 bases and J by 2 bases, with 17 bases between the two germline ends. This CDR3 is 16 amino acids long. The CDR3 DNA sequence: TGTGCCAGCAGCGTGATGGAGGGGGGGATCACAGATACGCAGTATTTT. Encoded protein: CASSVMEGGITDTQYF.

The chain links TRBV5-1 to TRBJ2-2; no clear D gene. Germline V gives CDR1 SGHRS, CDR2 YFSETQ. The CDR3 covers 14 residues. V lost 0 bases, J lost 5 bases, and 8 bases lay in between. CDR3 nucleotides: TGCGCCAGCAGCTTGGCCGCTAGTACCGGGGAGCTGTTTTTT. Amino acids: CASSLAASTGELFF.